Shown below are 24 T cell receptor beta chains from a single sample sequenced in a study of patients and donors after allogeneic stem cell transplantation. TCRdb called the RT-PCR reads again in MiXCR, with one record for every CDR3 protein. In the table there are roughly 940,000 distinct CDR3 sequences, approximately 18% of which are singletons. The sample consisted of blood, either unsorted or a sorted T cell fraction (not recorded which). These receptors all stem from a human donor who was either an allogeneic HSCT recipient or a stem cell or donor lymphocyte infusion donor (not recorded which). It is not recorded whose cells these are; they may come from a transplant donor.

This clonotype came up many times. The CDR3 nucleotides are TGTGCCAGCAGTTTCTCACAGGGGAAGAGGGCTGAAGCTTTCTTT. It is translated as CASSFSQGKRAEAFF. The chain is built from TRBV12-3 or TRBV12-4 and TRBJ1-1; 7 nucleotides line up with TRBD1. CDR3 size: 15 residues. The V segment lost 3 bases and the J segment 6 bases; nucleotides outside the gene matches: 10.

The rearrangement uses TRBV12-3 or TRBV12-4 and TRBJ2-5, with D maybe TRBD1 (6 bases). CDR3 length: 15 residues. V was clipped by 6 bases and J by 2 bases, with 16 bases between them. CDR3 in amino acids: CASSLGQKGQETQYF. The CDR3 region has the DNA TGTGCCAGCAGCCTCGGACAGAAGGGGCAAGAGACCCAGTACTTC.

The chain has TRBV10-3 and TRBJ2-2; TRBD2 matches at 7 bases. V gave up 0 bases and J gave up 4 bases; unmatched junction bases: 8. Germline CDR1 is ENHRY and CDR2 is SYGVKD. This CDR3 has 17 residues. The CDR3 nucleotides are TGTGCCATCAGTGAGTCGATTGCTAGCGGAGGCACCGGGGAGCTGTTTTTT. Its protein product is CAISESIASGGTGELFF.

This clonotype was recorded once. CDR3 residues: CASSQAGGPEQYF. The DNA of the CDR3 is TGTGCCAGCAGCCAAGCGGGAGGGCCGGAGCAGTACTTC. The chain joins TRBV14 to TRBJ2-7; TRBD2 agrees at 8 bases. The CDR3 consists of 13 residues. Germline V gene lookup returns CDR1 SGHDN and CDR2 FVKESK. The junction had 3 bases not matched to a gene; V was cut back by 1 base and J by 7 bases.

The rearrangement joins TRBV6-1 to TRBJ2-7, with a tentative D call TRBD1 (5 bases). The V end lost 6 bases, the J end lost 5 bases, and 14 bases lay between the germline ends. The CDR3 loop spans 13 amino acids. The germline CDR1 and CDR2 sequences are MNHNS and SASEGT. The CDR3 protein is CASRPGRVNEQYF. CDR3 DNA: TGTGCCAGCAGACCGGGCAGGGTGAACGAGCAGTACTTC.

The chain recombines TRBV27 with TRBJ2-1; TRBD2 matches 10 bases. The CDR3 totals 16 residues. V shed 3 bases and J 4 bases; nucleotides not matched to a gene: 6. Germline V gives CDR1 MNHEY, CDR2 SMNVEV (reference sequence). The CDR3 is CASSFRVAGGYNEQFF. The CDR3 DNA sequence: TGTGCCAGCAGTTTCAGAGTAGCGGGGGGTTACAATGAGCAGTTCTTC.

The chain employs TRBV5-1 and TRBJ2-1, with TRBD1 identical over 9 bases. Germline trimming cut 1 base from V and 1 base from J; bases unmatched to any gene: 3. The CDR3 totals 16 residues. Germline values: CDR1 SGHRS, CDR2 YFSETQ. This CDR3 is CASSLKDRGSYNEQFF. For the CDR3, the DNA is TGCGCCAGCAGCTTGAAAGACAGGGGGTCCTACAATGAGCAGTTCTTC. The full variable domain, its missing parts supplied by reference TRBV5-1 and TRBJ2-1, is KAGVTQTPRYLIKTRGQQVTLSCSPISGHRSVSWYQQTPGQGLQFLFEYFSETQRNKGNFPGRFSGRQFSNSRSEMNVSTLELGDSALYLCASSLKDRGSYNEQFFGPGTRLTVL.

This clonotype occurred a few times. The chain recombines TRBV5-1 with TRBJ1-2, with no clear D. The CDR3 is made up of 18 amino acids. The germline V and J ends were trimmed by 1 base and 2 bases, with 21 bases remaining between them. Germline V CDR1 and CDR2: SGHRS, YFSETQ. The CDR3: CASSLKSLHLTGNYGYTF. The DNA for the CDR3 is TGCGCCAGCAGCTTGAAATCTCTCCACCTTACGGGGAACTATGGCTACACCTTC.

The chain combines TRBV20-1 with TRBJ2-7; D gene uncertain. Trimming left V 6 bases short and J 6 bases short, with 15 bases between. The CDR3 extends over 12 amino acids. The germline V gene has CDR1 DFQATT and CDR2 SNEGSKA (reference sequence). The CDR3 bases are TGCAGTGCCCGGAAAGATATGCGCGAGCAGTACTTC. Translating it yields CSARKDMREQYF.

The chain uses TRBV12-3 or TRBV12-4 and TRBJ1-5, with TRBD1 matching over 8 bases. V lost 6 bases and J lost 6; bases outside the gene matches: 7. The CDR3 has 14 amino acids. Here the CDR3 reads CASRQTGVFQPQHF. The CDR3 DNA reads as TGTGCCAGCAGACAGACAGGGGTATTTCAGCCCCAGCATTTT.

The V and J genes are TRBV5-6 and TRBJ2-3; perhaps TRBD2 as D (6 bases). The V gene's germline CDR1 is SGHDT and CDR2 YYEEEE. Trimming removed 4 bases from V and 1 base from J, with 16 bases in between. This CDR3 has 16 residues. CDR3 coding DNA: TGTGCCAGCAGCCCTCCGACTAGTTCGGGCACAGATACGCAGTATTTT. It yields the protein CASSPPTSSGTDTQYF.

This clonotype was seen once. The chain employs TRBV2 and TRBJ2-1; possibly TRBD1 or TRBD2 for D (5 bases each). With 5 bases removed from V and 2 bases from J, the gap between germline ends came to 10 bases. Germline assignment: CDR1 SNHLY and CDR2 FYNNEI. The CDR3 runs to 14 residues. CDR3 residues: CASSPWDAYNEQFF. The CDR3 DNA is TGTGCCAGCAGTCCCTGGGACGCCTACAATGAGCAGTTCTTC.

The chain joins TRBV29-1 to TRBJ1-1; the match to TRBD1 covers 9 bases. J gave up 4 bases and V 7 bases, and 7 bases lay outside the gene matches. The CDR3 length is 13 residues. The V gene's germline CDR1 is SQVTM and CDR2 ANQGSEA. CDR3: CSGRDRVGTEAFF. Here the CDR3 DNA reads TGCAGCGGCCGGGACAGGGTGGGCACTGAAGCTTTCTTT.

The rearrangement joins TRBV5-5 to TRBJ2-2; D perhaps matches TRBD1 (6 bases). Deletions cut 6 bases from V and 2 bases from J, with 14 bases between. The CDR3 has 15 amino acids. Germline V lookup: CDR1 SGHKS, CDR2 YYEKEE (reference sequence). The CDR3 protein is CASTPATGNTGELFF. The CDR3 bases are TGTGCCAGCACTCCGGCGACAGGAAACACCGGGGAGCTGTTTTTT.

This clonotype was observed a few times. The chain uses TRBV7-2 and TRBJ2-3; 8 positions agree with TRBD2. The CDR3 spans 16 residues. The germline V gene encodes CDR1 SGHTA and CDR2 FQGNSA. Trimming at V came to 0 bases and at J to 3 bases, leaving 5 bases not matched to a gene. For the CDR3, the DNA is TGTGCCAGCAGCTTAGCGCTGAGCGGGGGTACAGATACGCAGTATTTT. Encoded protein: CASSLALSGGTDTQYF.

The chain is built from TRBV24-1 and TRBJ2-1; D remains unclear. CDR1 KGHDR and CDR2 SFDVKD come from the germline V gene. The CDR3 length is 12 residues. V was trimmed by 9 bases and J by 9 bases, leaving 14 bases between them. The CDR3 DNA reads TGTGCCACCCCCCGTGGCGCGATTGAGCAGTTCTTC. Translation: CATPRGAIEQFF.

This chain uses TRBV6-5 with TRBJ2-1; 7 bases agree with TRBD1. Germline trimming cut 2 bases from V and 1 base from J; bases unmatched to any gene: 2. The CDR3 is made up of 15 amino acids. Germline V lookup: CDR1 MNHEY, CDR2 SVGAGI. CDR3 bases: TGTGCCAGCAGTTACGGGGACAGATCCTACAATGAGCAGTTCTTC. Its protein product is CASSYGDRSYNEQFF.

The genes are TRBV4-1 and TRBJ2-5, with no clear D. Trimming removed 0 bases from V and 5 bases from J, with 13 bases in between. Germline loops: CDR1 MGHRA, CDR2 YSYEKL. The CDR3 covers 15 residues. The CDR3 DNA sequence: TGCGCCAGCAGCCAAGATGAGATAGGTCGGGAGACCCAGTACTTC. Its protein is CASSQDEIGRETQYF.

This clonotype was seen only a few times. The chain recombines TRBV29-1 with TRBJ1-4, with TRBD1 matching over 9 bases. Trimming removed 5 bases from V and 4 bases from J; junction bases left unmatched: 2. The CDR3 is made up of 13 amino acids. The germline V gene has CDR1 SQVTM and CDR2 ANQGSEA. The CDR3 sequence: CSVMDRGNEKLFF. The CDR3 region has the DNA TGCAGCGTTATGGACAGGGGTAATGAAAAACTGTTTTTT.

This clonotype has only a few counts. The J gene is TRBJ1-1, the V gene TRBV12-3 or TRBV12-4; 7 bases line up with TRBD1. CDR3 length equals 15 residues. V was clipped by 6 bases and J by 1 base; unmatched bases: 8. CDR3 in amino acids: CASRIRTGSNTEAFF. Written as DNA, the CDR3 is TGTGCCAGCAGAATACGGACAGGATCGAACACTGAAGCTTTCTTT.

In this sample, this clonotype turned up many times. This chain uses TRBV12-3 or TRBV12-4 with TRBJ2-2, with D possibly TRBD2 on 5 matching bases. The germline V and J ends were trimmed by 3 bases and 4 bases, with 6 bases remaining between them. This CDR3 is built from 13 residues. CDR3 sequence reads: CASSFSATGELFF. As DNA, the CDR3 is TGTGCCAGCAGTTTTAGCGCCACCGGGGAGCTGTTTTTT.

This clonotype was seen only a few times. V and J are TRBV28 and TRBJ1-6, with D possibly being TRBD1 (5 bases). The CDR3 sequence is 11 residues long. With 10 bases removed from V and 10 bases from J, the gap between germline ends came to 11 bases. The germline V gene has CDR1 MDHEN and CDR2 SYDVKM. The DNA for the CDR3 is TGTGCCATCCGGGGGAAATCACCCCTCCACTTT. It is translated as CAIRGKSPLHF.

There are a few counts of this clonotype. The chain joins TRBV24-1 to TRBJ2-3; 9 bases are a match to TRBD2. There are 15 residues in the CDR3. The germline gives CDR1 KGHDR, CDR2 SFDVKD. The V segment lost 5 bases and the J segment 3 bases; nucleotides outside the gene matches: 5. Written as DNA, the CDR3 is TGTGCCACCAGTGTATCAAGCGGGAGGACAGATACGCAGTATTTT. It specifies CATSVSSGRTDTQYF.

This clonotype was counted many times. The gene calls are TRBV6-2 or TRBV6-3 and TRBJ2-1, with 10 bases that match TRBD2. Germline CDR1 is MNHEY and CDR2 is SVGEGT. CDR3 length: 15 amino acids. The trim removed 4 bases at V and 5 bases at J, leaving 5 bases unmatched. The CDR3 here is CASSWGLAGDNEQFF. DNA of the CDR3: TGTGCCAGCAGTTGGGGGCTAGCGGGGGACAATGAGCAGTTCTTC.